Each of the 26 T cell receptor beta chains below was sequenced from the same sample in a study of blood T cells in healthy people across ages (dated by TCRdb to about 2015). Libraries were prepared through 5' RACE. This sample was sequenced with an Illumina HiSeq 2500. A second PCR of roughly 6 to 12 cycles was run with a J-beta primer mix and a sample-barcoded 5' primer. TCRdb redid the processing of the public reads, applying fastp at Q25 and MiXCR, and retained in-frame beta chains. CDR3 protein sequences are deduplicated, and each keeps its most common genes and DNA. The table for this sample lists 540,000 or so distinct CDR3 sequences; 20% to 30% of them were counted only once. The ten largest clones add up to around 10% of the sample. This sample also appeared in a second study, on T cells of mothers and their children.

Sequencing was done on a sample of blood. These receptors originate from a boy younger than 18 in good health.

Remarks on this clonotype: No conserved phenylalanine or tryptophan ends this CDR3, so it is likely a read error. The V call is TRBV20-1, the J call TRBJ2-5; tentatively, D is TRBD2 (6 bases). This CDR3 spans 18 amino acids. CDR1 and CDR2 (germline): DFQATT, SNEGSKA (reference sequence). Trimming shortened V by 0 bases and J by 4 bases, and 24 bases separated the two germline ends. The DNA of the CDR3 is TGCAGTGCTAGAGATTTAGGTACTAATAGCGGAGACCCAGAGACCCAGTACTCC. Translation: CSARDLGTNSGDPETQYS.

This chain links TRBV18 with TRBJ2-4; 7 nucleotides match TRBD1. The CDR3 extends over 12 amino acids. Germline CDR1 KGHSH, CDR2 LQKENI. V shed 5 bases, J shed 8 bases, and the junction held 3 bases outside the gene matches. The CDR3 DNA sequence: TGTGCCAGCTCATCCCAGGGGGACATTCAGTACTTC. Translating gives CASSSQGDIQYF.

This clonotype was counted only a few times. V is TRBV3-1 and J is TRBJ2-1; the D is unclear. Germline V gene sequence: CDR1 LGHDT, CDR2 YNNKEL (reference sequence). This CDR3 is built from 15 residues. The V end lost 4 bases, the J end lost 7 bases, and 17 bases lay between the germline ends. The CDR3 sequence: CASSPPRVVENEQFF. The CDR3 coding sequence is TGTGCCAGCAGCCCCCCCCGGGTAGTTGAGAATGAGCAGTTCTTC.

This chain connects TRBV9 to TRBJ2-1, with 7 positions matching TRBD2. V gave up 5 bases and J gave up 3 bases; unmatched junction bases: 5. In germline, CDR1 is SGDLS, CDR2 YYNGEE. The length of the CDR3 is 14 residues. CDR3 region: CASSAERGYNEQFF. CDR3 bases: TGTGCCAGCAGTGCGGAGCGGGGCTACAATGAGCAGTTCTTC.

V usage is TRBV7-9 and J usage is TRBJ2-7, with D possibly being TRBD1 (6 bases). Germline V CDR1 and CDR2: SEHNR, FQNEAQ (reference sequence). With 7 bases removed from V and 7 bases from J, the gap between germline ends came to 17 bases. The CDR3 runs to 13 residues. The CDR3 DNA follows: TGTGCCAGCAACCAACAGGGTAGACGGGAGCAGTACTTC. Translation gives CASNQQGRREQYF. Supplemented by reference TRBV7-9 and TRBJ2-7, the full variable domain reads DTGVSQNPRHKITKRGQNVTFRCDPISEHNRLYWYRQTLGQGPEFLTYFQNEAQLEKSRLLSDRFSAERPKGSFSTLEIQRTEQGDSAMYLCASNQQGRREQYFGPGTRLTVT.

This rearrangement joins TRBV6-2 or TRBV6-3 to TRBJ2-4; D might be TRBD1 (6 bases). Trimming took off 4 bases at V and 0 bases at J, with 13 bases between the two ends. Germline V lookup: CDR1 MNHEY, CDR2 SVGEGT. CDR3 length equals 16 residues. Here the CDR3 DNA reads TGTGCCAGCAGTTCGTCCGACAGGTTAGCCAAAAACATTCAGTACTTC. It is translated as CASSSSDRLAKNIQYF.

This clonotype has only a few counts. CDR3 loop: CASSPAGTQHGELFF. The CDR3 region has the DNA TGTGCCAGCAGCCCTGCCGGGACACAGCACGGGGAGCTGTTTTTT. This chain joins TRBV28 and TRBJ2-2, with D tentatively TRBD1 (6 bases). This CDR3 has 15 amino acids. Germline CDR1 MDHEN, CDR2 SYDVKM. V lost 6 bases, J lost 7 bases, and 18 bases lay in between.

The gene calls are TRBV10-3 and TRBJ2-5; D is uncertain. V gave up 3 bases and J gave up 0 bases, with 5 bases separating them. CDR1 and CDR2 (germline): ENHRY, SYGVKD. CDR3 length: 13 amino acids. The CDR3 sequence: CAISEGYQETQYF. CDR3 bases: TGTGCCATCAGTGAAGGGTACCAAGAGACCCAGTACTTC.

The rearrangement uses TRBV10-3 and TRBJ2-1; 9 bases fit TRBD2. CDR1 ENHRY and CDR2 SYGVKD come from the germline V gene. CDR3 size: 17 residues. Trimming took 0 bases from V and 4 from J; bases not matched to a gene: 7. The CDR3 DNA follows: TGTGCCATCAGTGAGTCTGTCCTAGCGGGGAGGTACAATGAGCAGTTCTTC. Encoded protein: CAISESVLAGRYNEQFF.

This clonotype was seen only a few times. This chain joins TRBV28 and TRBJ2-7, with a weak D call TRBD1 (6 bases). The germline V and J ends were trimmed by 2 bases and 1 base, with 12 bases remaining between them. Germline CDR1 and CDR2: MDHEN and SYDVKM. This CDR3 has 15 residues. The CDR3 region is CASSLRGQLSYEQYF. The CDR3 DNA reads as TGTGCCAGCAGTTTACGGGGACAACTATCCTACGAGCAGTACTTC.

The rearrangement joins TRBV4-1 to TRBJ2-7; 8 nucleotides match TRBD1. V trimming: 2 bases; J trimming: 6 bases; junction bases outside the gene matches: 6. The CDR3 covers 14 residues. Germline values: CDR1 MGHRA, CDR2 YSYEKL. Here the CDR3 reads CASSQPTGTGEQYF. As DNA, the CDR3 is TGCGCCAGCAGCCAACCTACGGGGACAGGCGAGCAGTACTTC.

J is TRBJ1-6 and V is TRBV5-6, with 9 bases that match TRBD1. Germline assignment: CDR1 SGHDT and CDR2 YYEEEE. The CDR3 runs to 15 residues. V was pared by 3 bases and J by 9 bases, with 7 bases of the junction left unmatched. CDR3 in DNA: TGTGCCAGCAGCTCGCCGGGACAGGGTATTTCACCCCTCCACTTT. Translating gives CASSSPGQGISPLHF.

This clonotype was observed a few times. The V and J genes are TRBV27 and TRBJ2-2; D gene ambiguous. V dropped 0 bases and J dropped 4 bases, with 12 bases sitting between them. The germline gives CDR1 MNHEY, CDR2 SMNVEV (reference sequence). The CDR3 has 16 residues. Here the CDR3 reads CASSLSRPRSTGELFF. The CDR3 DNA sequence: TGTGCCAGCAGTTTATCTCGCCCCAGGTCCACCGGGGAGCTGTTTTTT.

CDR3 sequence reads: CASRPGPSGNTIYF. The CDR3, as DNA: TGTGCCAGCAGACCTGGGCCCTCTGGAAACACCATATATTTT. The chain carries TRBV7-3 and TRBJ1-3, with D uncertain. CDR3 length: 14 residues. CDR1 SGHTA and CDR2 FQGTGA come from the germline V gene. V was clipped by 6 bases and J by 0 bases, with 9 bases between them.

The chain combines TRBV5-8 with TRBJ2-5, with no clear D. This CDR3 has 13 residues. Germline V CDR1 and CDR2: SGHTS, YDEGEE. V was pared by 6 bases and J by 5 bases, with 14 bases between. As DNA, the CDR3 is TGTGCCAGCACCCGAAACAGTGGGGAGACCCAGTACTTC. Its translation is CASTRNSGETQYF.

The V gene is TRBV3-1, the J gene TRBJ1-1; no clear D. CDR1 is LGHDT and CDR2 is YNNKEL in the germline V gene (reference sequence). The CDR3 is 15 residues long. V was shortened by 2 bases and J by 1 base, with 11 bases between the two germline ends. The CDR3 sequence: CASSQRRTGNTEAFF. Written as DNA, the CDR3 is TGTGCCAGCAGCCAACGCCGGACGGGGAACACTGAAGCTTTCTTT.

V and J are TRBV28 and TRBJ1-6; no clear D. Germline assignment: CDR1 MDHEN and CDR2 SYDVKM. The CDR3 runs 16 residues. V lost 6 bases, J lost 0 bases, and 12 bases lay in between. As DNA, the CDR3 is TGTGCCAGCAGGTCTGAGGCGAGCTCCTATAATTCACCCCTCCACTTT. This sequence encodes CASRSEASSYNSPLHF.

A remark on this clonotype: At one boundary the junction diverges from the germline segment, which might be a read error. This sequence joins TRBV12-3 or TRBV12-4 and TRBJ2-5; 10 bases map to TRBD2. Judging by the DNA end, TRBJ2-1 fits better; the J call may be wrong. The CDR3 has 15 amino acids. In nucleotides, the CDR3 is TGTGCCGGCAGCTCTAGCGGGAGTGGGCTCAATGAGCAGTTCTTC. It yields the protein CAGSSSGSGLNEQFF.

The J gene is TRBJ2-1, the V gene TRBV12-3 or TRBV12-4, with D maybe TRBD1 (6 bases). This CDR3 comprises 14 residues. V gave up 6 bases and J gave up 2 bases, with 11 bases separating them. CDR3 nucleotides: TGTGCCAGCAGCACCCGGGACACCTACAATGAGCAGTTCTTC. Translated: CASSTRDTYNEQFF.

This chain links TRBV28 with TRBJ1-2, with 7 bases lining up with TRBD1. This CDR3 has 15 residues. Germline values: CDR1 MDHEN, CDR2 SYDVKM. J was trimmed by 3 bases and V by 3 bases; bases with no gene match: 7. The CDR3 region is CASSFARGDYYGYTF. The CDR3 DNA reads TGTGCCAGCAGTTTTGCCAGGGGGGACTACTATGGCTACACCTTC.

Points on this clonotype: A much larger clone is a single base away; this may be a read error. This sequence joins TRBV6-1 and TRBJ1-3, with a possible D match to TRBD1 (5 bases). This CDR3 spans 16 amino acids. From germline, CDR1 is MNHNS and CDR2 SASEGT. This chain's CDR3 is CTSSEARGWSGNTIYF. DNA for the CDR3: TGTACCAGCAGTGAAGCGCGGGGCTGGTCTGGAAACACCATATATTTT.

This clonotype was picked up a small number of times. V usage is TRBV20-1 and J usage is TRBJ2-1; TRBD2 matches 7 bases. The last part of the DNA fits TRBJ2-5 better; the J call may be wrong. The CDR3 spans 14 residues. Germline V gene lookup returns CDR1 DFQATT and CDR2 SNEGSKA (reference sequence). The CDR3 nucleotides are TGCAGTGCTAGAGATCGCGGGAGTCGGGAGACCCAGTACTTC. It yields the protein CSARDRGSRETQYF.

At least ten counts were recorded for this clonotype. The chain uses TRBV4-1 and TRBJ2-5, with D hard to call. CDR1 and CDR2 (germline): MGHRA, YSYEKL. Deletions cut 3 bases from V and 5 bases from J, with 7 bases between. The CDR3 sequence is 12 residues long. Here the CDR3 reads CASSQGGETQYF. CDR3 DNA: TGCGCCAGCAGCCAGGGCGGTGAGACCCAGTACTTC.

This rearrangement joins TRBV6-5 to TRBJ1-3; D gene uncertain. Germline CDR1 MNHEY, CDR2 SVGAGI. The CDR3 length is 14 residues. V was cut by 6 bases and J by 3 bases, with 12 bases left in between. CDR3 bases: TGTGCCAGCAGCTCCCGGGGAGGTGGAAACACCATATATTTT. Protein product: CASSSRGGGNTIYF.

This clonotype was seen a few times. The chain carries TRBV5-1 and TRBJ1-3, with D unresolved. The CDR3 is 19 amino acids. Germline V gene lookup returns CDR1 SGHRS and CDR2 YFSETQ. V was cut by 4 bases and J by 2 bases, with 25 bases left in between. The CDR3, as DNA: TGCGCCAGCAGCCCGGACTACGCGCCATCCGGGTTCCCTGGAAACACCATATATTTT. Protein product: CASSPDYAPSGFPGNTIYF.

The CDR3 reads CASSVDIRFTDTQYF. As DNA, the CDR3 is TGTGCCAGCAGCGTAGATATTAGGTTCACTGATACGCAGTATTTT. V and J are TRBV9 and TRBJ2-3; D is ambiguous. The germline V gene encodes CDR1 SGDLS and CDR2 YYNGEE. CDR3 size: 15 residues. V lost 0 bases and J lost 6, with 14 bases in between.